This T cell receptor (beta chain) is from a study of blood T cell repertoires in COVID-19. The CDR3 covers 20 residues. Between the trimmed V and J ends, which lost 0 bases and 2 bases, there was a span of 24 bases. The protocol was immunoSEQ multiplex PCR, while the TCRdb copy is restricted to in-frame clones and leaves out a portion. The table has more than 200,000 clones, around nine tenths seen once. The material sequenced was peripheral blood. The clonotype comes from a man older than 75 with acute or convalescent COVID-19. V is TRBV5-3 and J is TRBJ1-5; D remains ambiguous. TRBV5-3 is assigned to the ORF class and has an uncertain function. The CDR3 protein is CARSLGGKGKEGSGNQPQHF. The CDR3 nucleotides read TGTGCCAGAAGCTTGGGAGGGAAAGGGAAGGAGGGTAGTGGCAATCAGCCCCAGCATTTT.